The 32 T cell receptor beta chains below all came from one sample that was sequenced in a study of CD8 T cells in Susac syndrome. With random hexamers, roughly 0.45 to 1 ug RNA was reverse transcribed. TCRdb re-derived calls from the immunoSEQ multiplex PCR reads in MiXCR, one entry per CDR3 protein. The profile shows 150,000 to 200,000 distinct CDR3 sequences, 94% of them singletons. Sequenced material: CD4+ T cells from PBMCs. The receptors were gathered from a human donor with Susac syndrome.

The rearrangement joins TRBV2 to TRBJ1-2; D is uncertain. The V end was cut by 2 bases, the J end by 6 bases, with 7 bases between. The CDR3 is 12 residues long. The V gene's germline CDR1 is SNHLY and CDR2 FYNNEI. CDR3 residues: CASSEILDGYTF. In DNA, the CDR3 is TGTGCCAGCAGTGAAATCTTAGATGGCTACACCTTC.

The V call is TRBV4-3, the J call TRBJ2-1; D possibly corresponds to TRBD2 (6 bases). Germline-derived CDR1 and CDR2 are LGHNA and YSLEER. Deletions cut 0 bases from V and 3 bases from J, with 9 bases between. This CDR3 spans 15 amino acids. For the CDR3, the DNA is TGCGCCAGCAGCCAAGAGAGGACTAACTACAATGAGCAGTTCTTC. Its translation: CASSQERTNYNEQFF.

The chain couples TRBV2 to TRBJ1-1; D is unclear. Germline CDR1 is SNHLY and CDR2 is FYNNEI. Trimming pared 1 base from V and 7 bases from J, leaving 10 bases between. CDR3 length: 13 amino acids. CDR3 DNA sequence: TGTGCCAGCAGTGAAGGGCCACCAAATGAAGCTTTCTTT. This encodes CASSEGPPNEAFF.

The rearrangement uses TRBV3-1 and TRBJ1-5, with TRBD1 matching over 8 bases. After removal of 4 bases from V and 6 bases from J, the junction contained 5 bases not matched to a gene. The CDR3 extends over 14 amino acids. Germline V gene data show CDR1 as LGHDT and CDR2 as YNNKEL (reference sequence). Here the CDR3 DNA reads TGTGCCAGCAGCCCTCGACAGGGGTCTCAGCCCCAGCATTTT. Translated, it gives CASSPRQGSQPQHF.

This chain connects TRBV6-5 to TRBJ2-6; D is unresolved. With 6 bases removed from V and 13 bases from J, the gap between germline ends came to 22 bases. The CDR3 covers 15 residues. In germline, CDR1 is MNHEY, CDR2 SVGAGI. CDR3 bases: TGTGCCAGCAGCTCCGGAAGTACCCAACTGAGAGTCCTGACTTTC. Its translation is CASSSGSTQLRVLTF.

This clonotype came up once. The junction shows a germline mismatch at one end, possibly a read error. V and J are TRBV7-7 and TRBJ2-5, with TRBD2 identical over 10 bases. The CDR3 runs 14 residues. From germline, CDR1 is SSHAT and CDR2 FNYEAQ (reference sequence). In DNA form, the CDR3 reads TGTGCTAGCAGCCAGACTAGCGGGCAAGAGACCCAGTACTTC. Translation gives CASSQTSGQETQYF.

The chain couples TRBV7-2 to TRBJ2-1; D uncertain. CDR3 size: 15 residues. From germline, CDR1 is SGHTA and CDR2 FQGNSA. With 3 bases removed from V and 2 bases from J, the gap between germline ends came to 11 bases. The CDR3: CASSFGSPTYNEQFF. The CDR3 nucleotides are TGTGCCAGCAGCTTCGGCAGCCCAACCTACAATGAGCAGTTCTTC. Using reference TRBV7-2 and TRBJ2-1 for the parts outside the CDR3, the full variable domain is GAGVSQSPSNKVTEKGKDVELRCDPISGHTALYWYRQSLGQGLEFLIYFQGNSAPDKSGLPSDRFSAERTGGSVSTLTIQRTQQEDSAVYLCASSFGSPTYNEQFFGPGTRLTVL.

This chain uses TRBV12-3 or TRBV12-4 with TRBJ1-5; TRBD1 matches 7 bases. Trimming cost V 5 bases and J 5 bases; bases outside gene matches: 3. This CDR3 contains 13 residues. CDR3: CASSDRDHQPQHF. CDR3 DNA sequence: TGTGCCAGCAGTGACAGGGACCATCAGCCCCAGCATTTT.

The chain uses TRBV5-1 and TRBJ2-7, with 8 bases fitting TRBD1. CDR1 is SGHRS and CDR2 is YFSETQ in the germline V gene. The CDR3 runs to 16 residues. V lost 4 bases and J lost 4; bases outside the gene matches: 13. CDR3 DNA: TGCGCCAGCAGCCTGGCAGTCGACAGGGGAGGTTACGAGCAGTACTTC. It yields the protein CASSLAVDRGGYEQYF.

The chain is built from TRBV18 and TRBJ1-1; 11 nucleotides agree with TRBD1. Per the germline V gene, CDR1 is KGHSH and CDR2 is LQKENI. The CDR3 spans 15 residues. V was pared by 9 bases and J by 5 bases, with 11 bases of the junction left unmatched. CDR3 DNA sequence: TGTGCCAGTCGTCCCCCGGACAGGGGGCAGACTGAAGCTTTCTTT. It encodes CASRPPDRGQTEAFF.

The rearrangement joins TRBV20-1 to TRBJ2-5, with a tentative D call TRBD1 (6 bases). CDR1 DFQATT and CDR2 SNEGSKA come from the germline V gene (reference sequence). The germline V and J ends were trimmed by 0 bases and 4 bases, with 12 bases remaining between them. This CDR3 has 14 amino acids. In DNA form, the CDR3 reads TGCAGTGCTAGAGATCCCAGGGGCGTAGAGACCCAGTACTTC. Translating gives CSARDPRGVETQYF.

The J gene is TRBJ2-1, the V gene TRBV9; a possible D gene is TRBD2 (6 bases). Germline CDR1 SGDLS, CDR2 YYNGEE. The CDR3 loop spans 15 amino acids. The V end was cut by 0 bases, the J end by 6 bases, with 13 bases between. In DNA, the CDR3 is TGTGCCAGCAGCGTAGTAGGCAGGAGGGGCAATGAGCAGTTCTTC. Protein: CASSVVGRRGNEQFF.

This chain links TRBV4-3 with TRBJ2-3; a possible D gene is TRBD2 (6 bases). The germline V and J ends were trimmed by 0 bases and 4 bases, with 11 bases remaining between them. The CDR3 has 15 residues. Germline CDR1 is LGHNA and CDR2 is YSLEER. The CDR3 is CASSQDETGADTQYF. The CDR3 DNA sequence: TGCGCCAGCAGCCAAGATGAGACGGGGGCAGATACGCAGTATTTT.

In DNA form, the CDR3 reads TGCAGTGCTAGTGTCTCGGGGAAGGCCGGGGAGCTGTTTTTT. It specifies CSASVSGKAGELFF. The chain joins TRBV20-1 to TRBJ2-2, with a tentative D call TRBD2 (5 bases). Per the germline V gene, CDR1 is DFQATT and CDR2 is SNEGSKA (reference sequence). The CDR3 is 14 amino acids. Between the trimmed V and J ends, which lost 3 bases and 6 bases, there was a span of 14 bases.

The V call is TRBV29-1, the J call TRBJ2-1; 12 bases map to TRBD1. In germline, CDR1 is SQVTM, CDR2 ANQGSEA. This CDR3 has 16 residues. The V gene end was trimmed by 6 bases and the J gene end by 8 bases; junction bases not matched to a gene: 14. CDR3: CSVRGTGTGGDDEQFF. The CDR3, as DNA: TGCAGCGTCAGAGGCACCGGGACAGGGGGCGACGATGAGCAGTTCTTC.

The chain joins TRBV12-5 to TRBJ2-1, with 12 bases identical to TRBD2. V shed 5 bases, J shed 4 bases, and the junction held 6 bases outside the gene matches. The CDR3 has 16 residues. Looked up from germline, CDR1 is LGHNT and CDR2 is FRNRAP. The CDR3 sequence is CASGLKGTSGYNEQFF. In nucleotides, the CDR3 is TGTGCTAGTGGTCTTAAGGGGACTAGCGGGTACAATGAGCAGTTCTTC.

The rearrangement links TRBV20-1 to TRBJ2-1; TRBD1 aligns across 11 bases. Unmatched junction bases numbered 5, after V lost 1 base and J lost 9 bases. Germline CDR1 reads DFQATT; CDR2 reads SNEGSKA (reference sequence). The CDR3 contains 14 residues. The DNA for the CDR3 is TGCAGTGCTAGAGGGGGACAGGGGGGCCTTGAGCAGTTCTTC. It yields the protein CSARGGQGGLEQFF.

The chain couples TRBV11-3 to TRBJ2-7; no definite D call. CDR1 and CDR2 (germline): SGHNT, YENEEA. Trimming removed 7 bases from V and 4 bases from J, with 5 bases in between. This CDR3 is 10 amino acids long. CDR3 in amino acids: CASTRYEQYF. The CDR3 region has the DNA TGTGCCAGCACTAGGTACGAGCAGTACTTC.

On this clonotype: A read error may account for a junction end that differs from germline. This sequence joins TRBV29-1 and TRBJ2-7; D is perhaps TRBD2 (5 bases). This CDR3 has 12 amino acids. The germline V gene has CDR1 SQVTM and CDR2 ANQGSEA. Here the CDR3 reads CSVDGPGRERYF. CDR3 DNA sequence: TGCAGCGTAGACGGGCCGGGAAGGGAGCGGTACTTC.

The rearrangement joins TRBV4-3 to TRBJ2-3; D not certain. This CDR3 comprises 15 residues. Germline V CDR1 and CDR2: LGHNA, YSLEER. The V end lost 1 base, the J end lost 2 bases, and 10 bases lay between the germline ends. CDR3 DNA: TGCGCCAGCAGCCAAGCTTTCCGGTACACAGATACGCAGTATTTT. Protein sequence: CASSQAFRYTDTQYF.

This clonotype has only a few counts. This rearrangement joins TRBV4-2 to TRBJ2-6; D remains unclear. Germline loops: CDR1 LGHNA, CDR2 YNFKEQ. The V gene lost 2 bases and the J gene lost 0 bases, with 11 bases spanning the gap. The CDR3 sequence is 17 residues long. CDR3: CASSQISSVSGANVLTF. The CDR3 bases are TGTGCCAGCAGCCAAATAAGCAGTGTCTCTGGGGCCAACGTCCTGACTTTC.

J is TRBJ2-1 and V is TRBV9, with TRBD1 matching 8 bases. Germline loops: CDR1 SGDLS, CDR2 YYNGEE. This CDR3 is built from 15 residues. V trimming: 2 bases; J trimming: 3 bases; junction bases outside the gene matches: 4. This CDR3 reads CASSVQGANYNEQFF. In DNA, the CDR3 is TGTGCCAGCAGCGTTCAGGGGGCTAACTACAATGAGCAGTTCTTC.

The J gene is TRBJ2-7, the V gene TRBV2; 9 nucleotides line up with TRBD1. CDR3 length: 12 residues. J gave up 6 bases and V 6 bases, and 3 bases lay outside the gene matches. CDR1 and CDR2 (germline): SNHLY, FYNNEI. CDR3 bases: TGTGCCAGCAGCTGGACAGGGGCCGAGCAGTACTTC. Translating gives CASSWTGAEQYF.

V and J are TRBV15 and TRBJ2-7, with D perhaps TRBD2 (5 bases). The CDR3 sequence is 14 residues long. V was cut by 5 bases and J by 0 bases, with 11 bases left in between. The germline V gene has CDR1 LNHNV and CDR2 YYDKDF (reference sequence). Here the CDR3 reads CATSLGGGSYEQYF. The CDR3 bases are TGTGCCACCAGCTTAGGAGGCGGCTCCTACGAGCAGTACTTC.

CDR3 bases: TGTGCCAGCAGTAAACTAGCGGGGGCCTCTCCCTCCTACAATGAGCAGTTCTTC. Its protein product is CASSKLAGASPSYNEQFF. The V call is TRBV6-2 or TRBV6-3, the J call TRBJ2-1; 11 bases agree with TRBD2. The V segment lost 5 bases and the J segment 0 bases; nucleotides outside the gene matches: 9. Germline V lookup: CDR1 MNHEY, CDR2 SVGEGT. The CDR3 loop spans 18 amino acids.

The chain employs TRBV20-1 and TRBJ2-2; D might be TRBD2 (6 bases). The CDR3 is 12 residues long. In germline, CDR1 is DFQATT, CDR2 SNEGSKA (reference sequence). V lost 2 bases and J lost 6, with 7 bases in between. CDR3 sequence reads: CSARWGAGELFF. Written as DNA, the CDR3 is TGCAGTGCTAGATGGGGGGCCGGGGAGCTGTTTTTT.

This chain links TRBV24-1 with TRBJ2-1; the match to TRBD1 covers 9 bases. The germline CDR1 and CDR2 sequences are KGHDR and SFDVKD. This CDR3 has 16 residues. Trimming cost V 4 bases and J 8 bases; bases outside gene matches: 11. In nucleotides, the CDR3 is TGTGCCACCAGTGACCAGCCCGGCCGGGACAGGGATGAGCAGTTCTTC. Amino acids: CATSDQPGRDRDEQFF.

The V call is TRBV5-1, the J call TRBJ2-7, with D tentatively TRBD1 (5 bases). CDR3 length: 15 residues. V lost 0 bases, J lost 8 bases, and 18 bases lay in between. Germline CDR1 is SGHRS and CDR2 is YFSETQ. The CDR3 DNA reads as TGCGCCAGCAGCTTGGCCGTTGGTGGGGCCAGCCAGCAGTACTTC. Its translation: CASSLAVGGASQQYF.

The genes are TRBV11-2 and TRBJ1-6; D ambiguous. The V end was cut by 1 base, the J end by 7 bases, with 11 bases between. The germline gives CDR1 SGHAT, CDR2 FQNNGV. This CDR3 is 15 amino acids long. The CDR3 reads CASSLVGDPNSPLHF. The DNA for the CDR3 is TGTGCCAGCAGCTTAGTTGGGGATCCCAATTCACCCCTCCACTTT.

The chain joins TRBV3-1 to TRBJ2-7; 9 nucleotides agree with TRBD1. The CDR3 is made up of 15 amino acids. The J segment lost 1 base and the V segment lost 1 base, leaving 2 bases of the junction unmatched. Germline V gives CDR1 LGHDT, CDR2 YNNKEL (reference sequence). DNA for the CDR3: TGTGCCAGCAGCCAAGTACAGGGGGCGTCCTACGAGCAGTACTTC. Its translation: CASSQVQGASYEQYF.

The CDR3 here is CASSSSGGALETQYF. The CDR3 coding sequence is TGTGCCAGCAGCTCAAGCGGGGGGGCCTTGGAGACCCAGTACTTC. The chain is built from TRBV7-3 and TRBJ2-5; 10 nucleotides agree with TRBD2. V shed 4 bases and J 5 bases; nucleotides not matched to a gene: 7. The CDR3 runs 15 residues. Germline-derived CDR1 and CDR2 are SGHTA and FQGTGA.

This clonotype has just a few counts. The CDR3 loop is CASSLGGPGELFF. In DNA, the CDR3 is TGTGCCAGCAGTCTGGGGGGGCCCGGGGAGCTGTTTTTT. This chain joins TRBV12-3 or TRBV12-4 and TRBJ2-2, with D possibly matching TRBD2 (7 bases). The V end was cut by 5 bases, the J end by 6 bases, with 10 bases between. This CDR3 has 13 amino acids.